Shown below are 13 T cell receptor beta chains from a single sample sequenced in a study of neurological immune-mediated disorders. TCRdb recomputed calls from the 5' RACE reads with MiXCR, one row per CDR3 protein. This sample has under 50,000 distinct CDR3 sequences, with 25% found just once. Sequencing was performed on PBMCs. The receptors stem from a woman aged 70 to 79 in good health.

The chain couples TRBV20-1 to TRBJ2-2, with TRBD1 matching 10 bases. The germline gives CDR1 DFQATT, CDR2 SNEGSKA (reference sequence). The CDR3 length is 14 residues. The V gene end was trimmed by 6 bases and the J gene end by 6 bases; junction bases not matched to a gene: 7. The CDR3 spells CSARDRGLSGELFF. The CDR3, as DNA: TGCAGTGCCCGCGACAGGGGGCTCTCCGGGGAGCTGTTTTTT.

This clonotype occurred many times. V usage is TRBV7-2 and J usage is TRBJ1-2; D possibly corresponds to TRBD1 (6 bases). Deletions cut 1 base from V and 4 bases from J, with 13 bases between. Germline-derived CDR1 and CDR2 are SGHTA and FQGNSA. The CDR3 sequence is 15 residues long. The CDR3 spells CASSLETGQFYGYTF. The CDR3 region has the DNA TGTGCCAGCAGCTTAGAGACTGGACAGTTCTATGGCTACACCTTC.

There are many counts of this clonotype. This chain joins TRBV5-1 and TRBJ2-7; TRBD1 is a possible D gene (5 bases). CDR3 length equals 14 residues. Germline CDR1 is SGHRS and CDR2 is YFSETQ. The V and J ends lost 2 bases and 2 bases respectively, with 11 bases between them. The CDR3 DNA reads TGCGCCAGCAGCTTCGCAGGGTTTGCCTACGAGCAGTACTTC. It yields the protein CASSFAGFAYEQYF.

This clonotype turned up a few times. The gene calls are TRBV18 and TRBJ2-5; maybe TRBD1 (6 bases). V was pared by 6 bases and J by 0 bases, with 11 bases between. Germline loops: CDR1 KGHSH, CDR2 LQKENI. This CDR3 spans 14 amino acids. The CDR3 DNA reads as TGTGCCAGCTCGCCCGACAGGTACCAAGAGACCCAGTACTTC. Amino acid sequence: CASSPDRYQETQYF.

In its sample, this clonotype was seen many times. The gene calls are TRBV7-2 and TRBJ2-3, with a weak D call TRBD2 (5 bases). V was cut by 3 bases and J by 5 bases, with 9 bases left in between. The CDR3 loop spans 13 amino acids. Germline-derived CDR1 and CDR2 are SGHTA and FQGNSA. CDR3 nucleotide sequence: TGTGCCAGCAGCTTGAACGGAGGAGATACGCAGTATTTT. It specifies CASSLNGGDTQYF.

This chain joins TRBV7-2 and TRBJ2-5; 8 positions agree with TRBD2. CDR1 is SGHTA and CDR2 is FQGNSA in the germline V gene. V lost 3 bases to trimming and J lost 0 bases; unmatched junction nucleotides: 18. The CDR3 covers 20 residues. The CDR3 bases are TGTGCCAGCAGCTTCGGGCCGGCCGGGAGGGCAATGGGGTACCAAGAGACCCAGTACTTC. Translated: CASSFGPAGRAMGYQETQYF.

This clonotype was seen ten or more times. The J gene is TRBJ2-7, the V gene TRBV7-2; TRBD2 matches 12 bases. The CDR3 totals 15 residues. The germline gives CDR1 SGHTA, CDR2 FQGNSA. J gave up 3 bases and V 5 bases, and 5 bases lay outside the gene matches. CDR3 amino acids: CASSLMGLAGYEQYF. DNA of the CDR3: TGTGCCAGCAGCCTCATGGGACTAGCGGGCTACGAGCAGTACTTC. The full variable domain, in which reference TRBV7-2 and TRBJ2-7 provide the parts outside the CDR3, is GAGVSQSPSNKVTEKGKDVELRCDPISGHTALYWYRQSLGQGLEFLIYFQGNSAPDKSGLPSDRFSAERTGGSVSTLTIQRTQQEDSAVYLCASSLMGLAGYEQYFGPGTRLTVT.

By sample share, this clonotype is medium-sized. The V call is TRBV5-1, the J call TRBJ1-6; D ambiguous. The V end was cut by 0 bases, the J end by 10 bases, with 5 bases between. Germline lookup yields CDR1 SGHRS and CDR2 YFSETQ. This CDR3 spans 12 amino acids. CDR3 sequence: CASSLEQSPLHF. For the CDR3, the DNA is TGCGCCAGCAGCTTGGAACAATCACCCCTCCACTTT.

This clonotype occurred many times. The chain joins TRBV7-2 to TRBJ2-7; no firm D call. Germline-derived CDR1 and CDR2 are SGHTA and FQGNSA. The V end was cut by 0 bases, the J end by 4 bases, with 10 bases between. CDR3 size: 14 residues. CDR3 sequence (DNA): TGTGCCAGCAGCTTAGCCAGTGTTCCTTACGAGCAGTACTTC. As protein: CASSLASVPYEQYF. The full variable domain, with the rest looked up from reference TRBV7-2 and TRBJ2-7, is GAGVSQSPSNKVTEKGKDVELRCDPISGHTALYWYRQSLGQGLEFLIYFQGNSAPDKSGLPSDRFSAERTGGSVSTLTIQRTQQEDSAVYLCASSLASVPYEQYFGPGTRLTVT.

This clonotype was observed many times. CDR3 coding DNA: TGCGCCAGCAGCCCCGGGACAGGCAGACAGCCCCAGCATTTT. This translates into CASSPGTGRQPQHF. The chain carries TRBV5-1 and TRBJ1-5, with 8 positions matching TRBD1. CDR3 length: 14 residues. Germline CDR1 is SGHRS and CDR2 is YFSETQ. Losses at the gene ends were 4 bases for V and 7 bases for J; bases not matched to a gene: 7.

V usage is TRBV12-3 or TRBV12-4 and J usage is TRBJ2-7; 8 bases line up with TRBD2. The CDR3 loop spans 14 amino acids. With 3 bases clipped from V and 2 bases from J, the junction kept 3 bases outside the gene matches. CDR3 DNA: TGTGCCAGCAGTTTCGGGGGGGCCCCCTACGAGCAGTACTTC. Protein product: CASSFGGAPYEQYF.

This clonotype appeared once. The chain combines TRBV6-1 with TRBJ2-3; D is possibly TRBD1 or TRBD2 (5 bases each). The CDR3 covers 15 residues. The V end was cut by 5 bases, the J end by 8 bases, with 20 bases between. Germline V gene lookup returns CDR1 MNHNS and CDR2 SASEGT. The CDR3: CASSPPGTSPGTQYF. In DNA form, the CDR3 reads TGTGCCAGCAGTCCCCCCGGGACCTCCCCTGGTACGCAGTATTTT.

This clonotype was counted many times. The chain links TRBV28 to TRBJ2-1, with unresolved D. CDR3 length equals 15 residues. CDR1 is MDHEN and CDR2 is SYDVKM in the germline V gene. The germline V and J ends were trimmed by 5 bases and 0 bases, with 11 bases remaining between them. The DNA for the CDR3 is TGTGCCAGCAGTCCTATTGGGCGCTCCTACAATGAGCAGTTCTTC. Its translation is CASSPIGRSYNEQFF.